A single T cell receptor beta chain is shown here with its context. Its antigen is still unknown. The CDR3 covers 12 residues. Germline-derived CDR1 and CDR2 are MNHEY and SMNVEV (reference sequence). Trimming cost V 6 bases and J 6 bases; bases outside gene matches: 5. The sample comes from a study of T cell repertoires in cytomegalovirus infection. Study-wide results and caveats: CMV carriers having the relevant HLA were flagged by cumulative public TCR beta family frequency.

TCRdb re-called the reads with MiXCR, one entry per CDR3 protein. The table records about 830,000 distinct CDR3 sequences, 32% of them present only once. This sample comprised cultured CD8+ T cells from PBMCs, obtained from culture after CMV antigen stimulation. The receptor's source is a human donor in good health (CMV status not recorded). Some clones in this sample may be carry-over from other donors' samples. J is TRBJ2-7 and V is TRBV27; 7 nucleotides align to TRBD1. The CDR3 sequence: CASRGTDREQYF. The CDR3 nucleotides are TGTGCCAGCAGGGGGACAGACCGCGAGCAGTACTTC.